The 21 T cell receptor beta chains below were found in one sample sequenced in a study of blood T cell repertoires in COVID-19. Here immunoSEQ multiplex PCR was the method, and the copy in TCRdb shows in-frame clones only, minus some. The sample gives tens of thousands of clones, more than 75% of which show up once; approximately 6.8% is in the top ten. The sequencing input was peripheral blood. The source of these receptors is a man aged 50 to 59 with active or convalescent COVID-19.

The chain is built from TRBV20-1 and TRBJ1-2; D is unresolved. Trimming left V 0 bases short and J 4 bases short, with 3 bases between. The germline gives CDR1 DFQATT, CDR2 SNEGSKA (reference sequence). CDR3 length: 11 amino acids. Here the CDR3 reads CSARDLYGYTF. Here the CDR3 DNA reads TGCAGTGCTAGAGACCTCTATGGCTACACCTTC.

The V gene is TRBV18, the J gene TRBJ1-5; weak D call: TRBD1 (6 bases). The length of the CDR3 is 16 residues. CDR1 KGHSH and CDR2 LQKENI come from the germline V gene. The ends were cut back, 5 bases at V and 0 bases at J, with 14 bases in the middle. The CDR3: CASSTQGLYSNQPQHF. DNA for the CDR3: TGTGCCAGCTCAACCCAGGGGCTTTATAGCAATCAGCCCCAGCATTTT.

V and J are TRBV2 and TRBJ1-2, with D unclear. Trimming stripped 4 bases from V and 10 bases from J, with 13 bases between. Germline loops: CDR1 SNHLY, CDR2 FYNNEI. The CDR3 is 12 residues long. The CDR3 region has the DNA TGTGCCAGCAGTGGGCCCGTCTTTGACTACACCTTC. It encodes CASSGPVFDYTF. The variable domain in full, completed from reference TRBV2 and TRBJ1-2, reads EPEVTQTPSHQVTQMGQEVILRCVPISNHLYFYWYRQILGQKVEFLVSFYNNEISEKSEIFDDQFSVERPDGSNFTLKIRSTKLEDSAMYFCASSGPVFDYTFGSGTRLTVV.

The rearrangement joins TRBV13 to TRBJ2-1, with TRBD2 as a possible D gene (5 bases). CDR3 size: 14 residues. Trimming pared 5 bases from V and 0 bases from J, leaving 8 bases between. The germline V gene encodes CDR1 PRHDT and CDR2 FYEKMQ (reference sequence). The CDR3 nucleotides read TGTGCCAGCAGCGACCGGGACTCCTACAATGAGCAGTTCTTC. Its protein product is CASSDRDSYNEQFF.

The chain carries TRBV4-1 and TRBJ1-5; D is ambiguous. Germline CDR1 MGHRA, CDR2 YSYEKL. The CDR3 extends over 15 amino acids. V lost 3 bases, J lost 2 bases, and 11 bases lay in between. DNA for the CDR3: TGCGCCAGCAGCCAGCCACCAGGCGGCAATCAGCCCCAGCATTTT. Protein product: CASSQPPGGNQPQHF.

The sample holds a few counts of this clone. This chain joins TRBV7-9 and TRBJ2-7, with 7 bases fitting TRBD1. This CDR3 region has 18 residues. The J segment lost 0 bases and the V segment lost 5 bases, leaving 16 bases of the junction unmatched. Germline V gene lookup returns CDR1 SEHNR and CDR2 FQNEAQ (reference sequence). In nucleotides, the CDR3 is TGTGCCAGCAGCGACCATTCACATTCCGGGACAGTCTCCTACGAGCAGTACTTC. It yields the protein CASSDHSHSGTVSYEQYF.

J is TRBJ2-2 and V is TRBV5-4, with a tentative D call TRBD2 (5 bases). The V and J ends lost 4 bases and 4 bases respectively, with 17 bases between them. The CDR3 totals 16 residues. From germline, CDR1 is SGHNT and CDR2 YYREEE (reference sequence). Here the CDR3 DNA reads TGTGCCAGCAGCCCACCGTGGGGAGAAGGCACCGGGGAGCTGTTTTTT. It encodes CASSPPWGEGTGELFF. The complete variable domain, with remaining parts taken from reference TRBV5-4 and TRBJ2-2, reads ETGVTQSPTHLIKTRGQQVTLRCSSQSGHNTVSWYQQALGQGPQFIFQYYREEENGRGNFPPRFSGLQFPNYSSELNVNALELDDSALYLCASSPPWGEGTGELFFGEGSRLTVL.

In the case of this clone: The same CDR3 is also encoded by other DNA sequences in this sample. The chain has TRBV11-2 and TRBJ1-6, with 7 nucleotides matching TRBD1. Germline V gene sequence: CDR1 SGHAT, CDR2 FQNNGV. This CDR3 region has 15 residues. The V gene end was trimmed by 0 bases and the J gene end by 9 bases; junction bases not matched to a gene: 5. CDR3 sequence reads: CASSLEAGGTSPLHF. The CDR3 bases are TGTGCCAGCAGCTTAGAAGCAGGGGGTACTTCACCCCTCCACTTT.

The chain employs TRBV5-1 and TRBJ2-3, with TRBD2 identical over 11 bases. The CDR3 consists of 17 residues. V dropped 4 bases and J dropped 0; count of bases not matched to a gene: 7. CDR1 and CDR2 from the germline V gene are SGHRS and YFSETQ. The CDR3, as DNA: TGCGCCAGCAGCACTCCGACTAGCGGGGCGAGCACAGATACGCAGTATTTT. Translation: CASSTPTSGASTDTQYF.

This chain uses TRBV19 with TRBJ2-2; a possible D gene is TRBD1 (6 bases). Germline values: CDR1 LNHDA, CDR2 SQIVND (reference sequence). CDR3 size: 17 residues. Between the trimmed V and J ends, which lost 7 bases and 3 bases, there was a span of 21 bases. CDR3 protein: CASNPGSGAGHTGELFF. The DNA of the CDR3 is TGTGCCAGTAACCCAGGGTCAGGGGCAGGGCACACCGGGGAGCTGTTTTTT.

The J gene is TRBJ2-1, the V gene TRBV4-3; D gene ambiguous. CDR3 length: 13 residues. The V and J ends lost 3 bases and 4 bases respectively, with 7 bases between them. The germline V gene encodes CDR1 LGHNA and CDR2 YSLEER. Written as DNA, the CDR3 is TGCGCCAGCAGCCAGGCCGGGTACAATGAGCAGTTCTTC. This encodes CASSQAGYNEQFF.

The V call is TRBV6-5, the J call TRBJ2-1; D is uncertain. Germline V CDR1 and CDR2: MNHEY, SVGAGI. The CDR3 loop spans 14 amino acids. V lost 6 bases to trimming and J lost 5 bases, with 14 bases between them. The CDR3 spells CASSGNSPNNEQFF. The CDR3 DNA reads TGTGCCAGCAGCGGAAACAGTCCTAACAATGAGCAGTTCTTC.

The chain recombines TRBV29-1 with TRBJ1-2; 11 bases agree with TRBD1. The germline V gene encodes CDR1 SQVTM and CDR2 ANQGSEA. V trimming: 4 bases; J trimming: 10 bases; junction bases outside the gene matches: 8. The CDR3 contains 13 residues. The CDR3 is CSVVGQGAMYYTF. The CDR3 bases are TGCAGCGTTGTTGGACAGGGGGCGATGTACTACACCTTC.

The chain combines TRBV2 with TRBJ1-5; no clear D. Trimming pared 2 bases from V and 0 bases from J, leaving 8 bases between. The CDR3 is 15 amino acids. The germline V gene has CDR1 SNHLY and CDR2 FYNNEI. CDR3: CASSENRNSNQPQHF. For the CDR3, the DNA is TGTGCCAGCAGTGAAAATAGAAATAGCAATCAGCCCCAGCATTTT.

CDR3 nucleotide sequence: TGTGCCAGCAGTTGGATGACAGGGGAGACCCAGTACTTC. Translated, it gives CASSWMTGETQYF. The chain joins TRBV6-5 to TRBJ2-5; the match to TRBD1 covers 7 bases. This CDR3 has 13 residues. The trim removed 4 bases at V and 5 bases at J, leaving 4 bases unmatched. Germline values: CDR1 MNHEY, CDR2 SVGAGI.

The genes are TRBV7-9 and TRBJ2-2; 7 nucleotides agree with TRBD1. Germline assignment: CDR1 SEHNR and CDR2 FQNEAQ (reference sequence). The CDR3 is 14 amino acids. After removal of 8 bases from V and 2 bases from J, the junction contained 5 bases not matched to a gene. The CDR3 spells CASAGTANTGELFF. The CDR3 DNA is TGTGCCAGCGCCGGGACAGCAAACACCGGGGAGCTGTTTTTT.

This rearrangement joins TRBV14 to TRBJ2-1; D unresolved. The CDR3 spans 12 residues. V dropped 4 bases and J dropped 8 bases, with 9 bases sitting between them. Germline CDR1 reads SGHDN; CDR2 reads FVKESK. CDR3 region: CASSRAGDEQFF. The CDR3 DNA follows: TGTGCCAGCAGCCGGGCCGGTGATGAGCAGTTCTTC. Supplemented by reference TRBV14 and TRBJ2-1, the full variable domain reads EAGVTQFPSHSVIEKGQTVTLRCDPISGHDNLYWYRRVMGKEIKFLLHFVKESKQDESGMPNNRFLAERTGGTYSTLKVQPAELEDSGVYFCASSRAGDEQFFGPGTRLTVL.

The chain uses TRBV18 and TRBJ2-7; possible D gene TRBD1, 6 bases. This CDR3 contains 14 residues. Trimming removed 1 base from V and 5 bases from J, with 12 bases in between. From germline, CDR1 is KGHSH and CDR2 LQKENI. CDR3 loop: CASSPRTERNEQYF. CDR3 nucleotide sequence: TGTGCCAGCTCACCACGGACAGAAAGGAACGAGCAGTACTTC.

This clone showed up just a few times. The chain is built from TRBV6-5 and TRBJ2-5, with D maybe TRBD1 (6 bases). Germline V gene data show CDR1 as MNHEY and CDR2 as SVGAGI. The CDR3 length is 14 residues. V dropped 8 bases and J dropped 2 bases, with 15 bases sitting between them. The CDR3, as DNA: TGTGCCAGCGCTAATTACAGGGAACAAGAGACCCAGTACTTC. Its protein is CASANYREQETQYF.

V gene TRBV4-3 combines with J gene TRBJ1-1; D not certain. This CDR3 is 15 amino acids long. From germline, CDR1 is LGHNA and CDR2 YSLEER. V lost 2 bases and J lost 0, with 10 bases in between. The chain's CDR3 is CASSQRPGLNTEAFF. CDR3 nucleotide sequence: TGCGCCAGCAGCCAACGCCCAGGATTGAACACTGAAGCTTTCTTT.

The chain joins TRBV19 to TRBJ1-2, with D perhaps TRBD1 (5 bases). Germline values: CDR1 LNHDA, CDR2 SQIVND (reference sequence). CDR3 size: 14 residues. V was cut by 6 bases and J by 2 bases, with 13 bases left in between. The CDR3 reads CASRINRSNYGYTF. The CDR3, as DNA: TGTGCCAGTAGGATCAACAGGTCAAACTATGGCTACACCTTC.